This T cell receptor (beta chain) is from a study of blood T cell repertoires in COVID-19. Study-level information: The United States, Italy and Spain supplied acute and convalescent COVID-19 samples. T cells, B-cell-depleted T cells, or PBMCs supplied cDNA or gDNA.

Germline V gene data show CDR1 as LNHDA and CDR2 as SQIVND (reference sequence). Deletions cut 3 bases from V and 1 base from J, with 6 bases between. The CDR3 is made up of 13 amino acids. Clones were read by immunoSEQ multiplex PCR, and TCRdb kept only the in-frame ones, dropping some. Of roughly 100,000 clones in the sample, roughly 80% were seen once. The V call is TRBV19, the J call TRBJ1-2; D is unclear. The clonotype was recovered from a woman aged 60 to 75 with acute or convalescent COVID-19. The sequenced material came from peripheral blood. The CDR3 nucleotides read TGTGCCAGTAGTATGGAGGTTAACTATGGCTACACCTTC. Protein sequence: CASSMEVNYGYTF.